This T cell receptor beta chain was retrieved from a study of B cell selection in AIRE deficiency. Study-wide findings and caveats: In TCRBV usage, CDR3 length and diversity, patient Tconv and Treg cells matched healthy donors. Shared Treg sequences had shorter CDR3s, biased toward rearrangements with few non-templated insertions. Of 3657 shared Treg TCRbeta sequences, about 32% were healthy-only, just under 9.5% patient-only.

Trimming took off 3 bases at V and 4 bases at J, with 15 bases between the two ends. Germline CDR1 and CDR2: KGHSH and LQKENI. CDR3 length: 15 amino acids. CD4+CD127+ cells were sorted as the conventional CD4 T cells. About this clone itself: Its target is unknown.

Original processing notes: Pooled conventional T cells gave roughly 99,000 patient and 13.4x10^4 donor TCRbeta sequences. Only in-frame clones appear in the TCRdb table, and some are missing; sequencing was by immunoSEQ multiplex PCR. V and J calls and clone size are as listed in that table; D and trimming were resolved from the DNA. This table holds more than 25,000 clones, less than 97% found once. This receptor was obtained from a human donor in good health. The V call is TRBV18, the J call TRBJ1-1; D is possibly TRBD1 (6 bases). The specimen was CD4+CD127+ conventional T cells sorted from PBMCs. The CDR3 loop reads CASSPGYRESTEAFF. Written as DNA, the CDR3 is TGTGCCAGCTCACCGGGATACAGGGAAAGCACTGAAGCTTTCTTT.